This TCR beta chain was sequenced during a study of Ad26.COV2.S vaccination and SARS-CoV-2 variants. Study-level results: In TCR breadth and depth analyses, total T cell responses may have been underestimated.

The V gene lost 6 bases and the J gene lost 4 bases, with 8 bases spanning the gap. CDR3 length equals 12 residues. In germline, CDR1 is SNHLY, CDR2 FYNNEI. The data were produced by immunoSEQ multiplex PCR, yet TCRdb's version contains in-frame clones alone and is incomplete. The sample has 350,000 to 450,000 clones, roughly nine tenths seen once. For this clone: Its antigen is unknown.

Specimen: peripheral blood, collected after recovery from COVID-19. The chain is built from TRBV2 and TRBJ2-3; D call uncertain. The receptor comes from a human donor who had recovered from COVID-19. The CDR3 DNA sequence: TGTGCCAGCAGCCGAAACGCAGATACGCAGTATTTT. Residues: CASSRNADTQYF.